The 26 T cell receptor beta chains below come from one sample, sequenced in a study of sequential checkpoint blockade in melanoma (dated by TCRdb to about 2019). Reading the label with the study, this specimen's treatment or condition is: randomized to nivolumab then ipilimumab (arm A) or the reverse (arm B). The receptor library was made with the immunoSEQ multiplex PCR assay. In its TCRdb copy, this immuneACCESS table keeps in-frame sequences only and misses some clones. Where compared with another copy, unresolved V genes explain less than half of these, and the others have no known cause. The sample table lists roughly 8,800 clones, 60% to 80% of them with a count of one. The ten largest clones capture about 25% of the sample. The source was CD8+ T cells sorted from blood (inferred from file names), collected from a patient given nivolumab and ipilimumab in sequence. All receptors come from a human donor with melanoma.

This clone was counted between two and nine times. The rearrangement uses TRBV19 and TRBJ1-4, with unresolved D. Trimming stripped 6 bases from V and 1 base from J, with 6 bases between. The CDR3 totals 13 residues. CDR1 LNHDA and CDR2 SQIVND come from the germline V gene (reference sequence). Here the CDR3 DNA reads TGTGCCAGTAGCGGGGTAACTAATGAAAAACTGTTTTTT. Its protein is CASSGVTNEKLFF.

This clone is labeled as medium-sized. The V call is TRBV7-9, the J call TRBJ2-7, with TRBD2 matching over 11 bases. Germline CDR1 and CDR2: SEHNR and FQNEAQ (reference sequence). The V segment lost 5 bases and the J segment 6 bases; nucleotides outside the gene matches: 6. This CDR3 comprises 14 residues. For the CDR3, the DNA is TGTGCCAGCAGCCATAGCGGGAGGGAGGGCGAGCAGTACTTC. Translated: CASSHSGREGEQYF.

This clone was counted a single time. Other nucleotide sequences in the sample specify the same CDR3. This sequence joins TRBV7-2 and TRBJ2-7; TRBD1 is a possible D gene (7 bases). This CDR3 has 14 amino acids. V was pared by 5 bases and J by 2 bases, with 13 bases between. Germline V CDR1 and CDR2: SGHTA, FQGNSA. This CDR3 reads CASSPPGGTYEQYF. CDR3 nucleotide sequence: TGTGCCAGCAGCCCTCCAGGGGGGACCTACGAGCAGTACTTC.

This clone counts as medium-sized. The V call is TRBV7-9, the J call TRBJ2-7, with 7 bases fitting TRBD1. Losses at the gene ends were 6 bases for V and 6 bases for J; bases not matched to a gene: 8. This CDR3 has 13 residues. CDR1 and CDR2 (germline): SEHNR, FQNEAQ (reference sequence). CDR3 sequence reads: CASRQDPGGEQYF. CDR3 nucleotides: TGTGCCAGCAGGCAGGACCCAGGGGGCGAGCAGTACTTC.

This clone was observed a few times. The chain uses TRBV4-3 and TRBJ2-7; TRBD2 might be the D (6 bases). Germline-derived CDR1 and CDR2 are LGHNA and YSLEER. The V and J ends lost 0 bases and 0 bases respectively, with 21 bases between them. This CDR3 has 19 residues. In nucleotides, the CDR3 is TGCGCCAGCAGCCAAGATACAAGCCGAAGAGCGGGTGTCTCCTACGAGCAGTACTTC. It is translated as CASSQDTSRRAGVSYEQYF.

The rearrangement links TRBV7-9 to TRBJ2-7, with D unclear. The CDR3 has 14 amino acids. Between the trimmed V and J ends, which lost 1 base and 12 bases, there was a span of 19 bases. Germline CDR1 and CDR2: SEHNR and FQNEAQ (reference sequence). CDR3 in DNA: TGTGCCAGCAGCTTAGATCCAGACTCCCTGCCGGCGTACTTC. Translating gives CASSLDPDSLPAYF.

This clone was seen more than once but under ten times. This chain connects TRBV10-1 to TRBJ2-7, with 9 bases that match TRBD1. After removal of 5 bases from V and 4 bases from J, the junction contained 9 bases not matched to a gene. This CDR3 has 15 amino acids. Germline V gives CDR1 WNHNN, CDR2 SYGVQD (reference sequence). Here the CDR3 DNA reads TGCGCCAGCAGTTTAGTTGCGGACAGGGGATACGAGCAGTACTTC. Protein: CASSLVADRGYEQYF.

This clone was found a few times. The chain joins TRBV15 to TRBJ1-5; TRBD1 matches 7 bases. Germline V CDR1 and CDR2: LNHNV, YYDKDF (reference sequence). This CDR3 contains 16 residues. V trimming: 2 bases; J trimming: 3 bases; junction bases outside the gene matches: 7. The CDR3 region has the DNA TGTGCCACCAGCAGACGGAACAGGGGAGCCAATCAGCCCCAGCATTTT. Encoded protein: CATSRRNRGANQPQHF. Variable domain in full (rest from reference TRBV15 and TRBJ1-5): DAMVIQNPRYQVTQFGKPVTLSCSQTLNHNVMYWYQQKSSQAPKLLFHYYDKDFNNEADTPDNFQSRRPNTSFCFLDIRSPGLGDTAMYLCATSRRNRGANQPQHFGDGTRLSIL.

The J gene is TRBJ2-1, the V gene TRBV7-2; 11 bases fit TRBD2. This CDR3 has 15 residues. V lost 2 bases to trimming and J lost 7 bases; unmatched junction nucleotides: 4. Per the germline V gene, CDR1 is SGHTA and CDR2 is FQGNSA. Written as DNA, the CDR3 is TGTGCCAGCAGCTTACTAGCGGGGGGCGGGAATGAGCAGTTCTTC. Translation gives CASSLLAGGGNEQFF.

The chain is built from TRBV7-9 and TRBJ2-3; D perhaps matches TRBD2 (6 bases). The CDR3 loop spans 13 amino acids. V dropped 8 bases and J dropped 2 bases, with 11 bases sitting between them. Looked up from germline, CDR1 is SEHNR and CDR2 is FQNEAQ (reference sequence). The CDR3 here is CASYGGNTDTQYF. The CDR3 DNA is TGTGCCAGCTATGGGGGGAACACAGATACGCAGTATTTT.

This chain uses TRBV27 with TRBJ2-5, with 9 bases fitting TRBD2. CDR1 is MNHEY, CDR2 SMNVEV, per germline (reference sequence). Losses at the gene ends were 2 bases for V and 3 bases for J; bases not matched to a gene: 13. The CDR3 sequence is 18 residues long. This CDR3 is CASSLRGGGELREETQYF. The CDR3 region has the DNA TGTGCCAGCAGTTTAAGGGGCGGGGGGGAACTCCGGGAAGAGACCCAGTACTTC.

The V and J genes are TRBV7-2 and TRBJ1-5, with D maybe TRBD1 (6 bases). The germline V gene encodes CDR1 SGHTA and CDR2 FQGNSA. V gave up 1 base and J gave up 4 bases, with 20 bases separating them. The CDR3 contains 18 residues. CDR3 residues: CASSLGQVPERGNQPQHF. The DNA for the CDR3 is TGTGCCAGCAGCTTAGGCCAGGTCCCAGAAAGGGGGAATCAGCCCCAGCATTTT.

This sequence joins TRBV5-1 and TRBJ2-7; 9 bases are shared with TRBD2. The CDR3 consists of 13 residues. The germline V gene has CDR1 SGHRS and CDR2 YFSETQ. The J segment lost 3 bases and the V segment lost 7 bases, leaving 5 bases of the junction unmatched. In DNA, the CDR3 is TGCGCCAGCCGGTCTAGCGGGAACTACGAGCAGTACTTC. Translated: CASRSSGNYEQYF.

The genes are TRBV6-4 and TRBJ2-3; D not resolved. Germline assignment: CDR1 MRHNA and CDR2 SNTAGT. CDR3 length: 15 amino acids. Trimming took 0 bases from V and 2 from J, leaving 9 bases between them. CDR3 sequence: CASSDSPADTDTQYF. CDR3 coding DNA: TGTGCCAGCAGTGACTCTCCTGCAGACACAGATACGCAGTATTTT.

The genes are TRBV27 and TRBJ2-3; 7 positions match TRBD2. The germline V gene encodes CDR1 MNHEY and CDR2 SMNVEV (reference sequence). The V and J ends lost 1 base and 7 bases, in that order; junction bases with no gene match: 8. The CDR3 spans 15 residues. This CDR3 is CASSLLRERSYTQYF. For the CDR3, the DNA is TGTGCCAGCAGTTTATTGCGGGAGCGATCGTATACGCAGTATTTT.

This clone was seen more than once but under ten times. The CDR3 sequence is CASSDGTSNEQFF. The CDR3 DNA reads TGTGCCAGCAGTGACGGGACTAGCAATGAGCAGTTCTTC. This rearrangement joins TRBV6-4 to TRBJ2-1, with 8 bases lining up with TRBD2. CDR3 length equals 13 residues. The germline V gene encodes CDR1 MRHNA and CDR2 SNTAGT. With 2 bases clipped from V and 6 bases from J, the junction kept 0 bases outside the gene matches.

This clone is classed as medium-sized. The chain recombines TRBV9 with TRBJ2-1; 12 nucleotides line up with TRBD2. The germline gives CDR1 SGDLS, CDR2 YYNGEE. Trimming took 0 bases from V and 8 from J; bases not matched to a gene: 3. This CDR3 spans 15 amino acids. The CDR3 coding sequence is TGTGCCAGCAGCGTAGGACTAGCGGGAGTGGATGAGCAGTTCTTC. Translating gives CASSVGLAGVDEQFF. Together with reference TRBV9 and TRBJ2-1, the CDR3 gives the full variable domain: DSGVTQTPKHLITATGQRVTLRCSPRSGDLSVYWYQQSLDQGLQFLIQYYNGEERAKGNILERFSAQQFPDLHSELNLSSLELGDSALYFCASSVGLAGVDEQFFGPGTRLTVL.

Only one count was recorded for this clone. The V gene is TRBV5-4, the J gene TRBJ2-2; 8 positions match TRBD1. Germline-derived CDR1 and CDR2 are SGHNT and YYREEE (reference sequence). V gave up 0 bases and J gave up 7 bases; unmatched junction bases: 8. The CDR3 runs 16 residues. The CDR3 bases are TGTGCCAGCAGCTTGGCCGCCAGGGGGCTCGGCGGGGAGCTGTTTTTT. It translates to CASSLAARGLGGELFF.

Worth noting for this clone: This sequence is one base from a far larger clone and is likely a read error. The sample contains more than one DNA sequence encoding this CDR3. V and J are TRBV6-1 and TRBJ2-7, with TRBD2 matching over 9 bases. Germline CDR1 and CDR2: MNHNS and SASEGT. This CDR3 is 14 amino acids long. CDR3 sequence: CAISERGDSYEQYF. In nucleotides, the CDR3 is TGTGCCATCAGTGAGCGGGGGGACTCCTACGAGCAGTACTTC.

Concerning this clone itself: Other DNA sequences in this sample translate to the same CDR3. The CDR3 sequence: CATSRAVRGTKNIQYF. DNA of the CDR3: TGTGCCACCAGCAGAGCGGTCCGGGGAACCAAAAACATTCAGTACTTC. The chain combines TRBV15 with TRBJ2-4, with D perhaps TRBD2 (5 bases). V lost 1 base and J lost 2, with 12 bases in between. The germline gives CDR1 LNHNV, CDR2 YYDKDF (reference sequence). The CDR3 consists of 16 residues.

The chain recombines TRBV5-1 with TRBJ1-2, with a possible D match to TRBD1 (6 bases). Trimming cost V 4 bases and J 8 bases, with 21 bases left between them. The CDR3 has 15 residues. Germline-derived CDR1 and CDR2 are SGHRS and YFSETQ. The CDR3 reads CASSASPTGSEGYTF. CDR3 nucleotide sequence: TGCGCCAGCAGCGCCAGTCCAACAGGGAGCGAGGGCTACACCTTC.

The table lists this clone with a few counts. This chain connects TRBV7-6 to TRBJ1-3; D is undetermined. V lost 3 bases, J lost 0 bases, and 6 bases lay in between. CDR3 size: 14 residues. CDR1 is SGHVS, CDR2 FNYEAQ, per germline. The CDR3 region is CASSLENSGNTIYF. Here the CDR3 DNA reads TGTGCCAGCAGCTTGGAGAACTCTGGAAACACCATATATTTT.

This clone was seen a handful of times. The chain carries TRBV4-1 and TRBJ2-7; D might be TRBD1 (5 bases). This CDR3 contains 14 residues. The V end lost 1 base, the J end lost 3 bases, and 10 bases lay between the germline ends. Looked up from germline, CDR1 is MGHRA and CDR2 is YSYEKL. The CDR3 here is CASSQGRQLYEQYF. The CDR3 DNA reads TGCGCCAGCAGCCAAGGAAGACAGCTCTACGAGCAGTACTTC.

The sample holds one count of this clone. V gene TRBV6-5 combines with J gene TRBJ1-1; D is perhaps TRBD1 (5 bases). The CDR3 consists of 13 residues. The germline V gene encodes CDR1 MNHEY and CDR2 SVGAGI. V was trimmed by 6 bases and J by 1 base, leaving 9 bases between them. CDR3 protein: CASSPGQNTEAFF. The CDR3 region has the DNA TGTGCCAGCAGCCCCGGACAGAACACTGAAGCTTTCTTT.

The rearrangement links TRBV5-6 to TRBJ1-3; 11 nucleotides match TRBD1. V lost 3 bases to trimming and J lost 4 bases; unmatched junction nucleotides: 6. This CDR3 spans 16 amino acids. CDR1 SGHDT and CDR2 YYEEEE come from the germline V gene. CDR3 region: CASSWGTGGSGNTIYF. DNA for the CDR3: TGTGCCAGCAGCTGGGGGACAGGGGGATCCGGAAACACCATATATTTT.

The chain recombines TRBV19 with TRBJ2-7; 7 bases are shared with TRBD1. J was trimmed by 3 bases and V by 1 base; bases with no gene match: 6. Germline V gene lookup returns CDR1 LNHDA and CDR2 SQIVND (reference sequence). CDR3 length: 15 amino acids. The CDR3 protein is CASSIGGTGVYEQYF. The DNA for the CDR3 is TGTGCCAGTAGTATAGGGGGTACAGGGGTCTACGAGCAGTACTTC.